Below are 27 T cell receptor beta chains sequenced from a single sample in a study of early T cells in non-severe SARS-CoV-2 infection. MiXCR, run by TCRdb on the 5' RACE reads, gives a single entry per CDR3 protein. The data show about 42,000 distinct CDR3 sequences, roughly 7.1% seen once. The specimen sequenced was whole blood. These receptors all come from an adult who was a healthcare worker with PCR-confirmed SARS-CoV-2 infection or an uninfected control (not recorded which).

This clonotype occurred many times. V usage is TRBV11-3 and J usage is TRBJ2-5; D is tentatively TRBD1 or TRBD2 (5 bases each). V lost 5 bases and J lost 5, with 15 bases in between. Germline-derived CDR1 and CDR2 are SGHNT and YENEEA. This CDR3 is built from 14 residues. Here the CDR3 DNA reads TGTGCCAGCAGCACCGGGACCGCCTGGGAGACCCAGTACTTC. This encodes CASSTGTAWETQYF.

This rearrangement joins TRBV5-1 to TRBJ1-2, with 10 bases lining up with TRBD1. Losses at the gene ends were 0 bases for V and 3 bases for J; bases not matched to a gene: 8. The CDR3 loop spans 17 amino acids. CDR1 and CDR2 from the germline V gene are SGHRS and YFSETQ. CDR3 sequence: CASSLGDRGRGHYGYTF. As DNA, the CDR3 is TGCGCCAGCAGCTTGGGTGACAGGGGGCGAGGTCACTATGGCTACACCTTC. Full variable domain (rest looked up from reference TRBV5-1 and TRBJ1-2): KAGVTQTPRYLIKTRGQQVTLSCSPISGHRSVSWYQQTPGQGLQFLFEYFSETQRNKGNFPGRFSGRQFSNSRSEMNVSTLELGDSALYLCASSLGDRGRGHYGYTFGSGTRLTVV.

The chain carries TRBV6-6 and TRBJ2-2; 7 bases line up with TRBD1. The trim removed 6 bases at V and 0 bases at J, leaving 1 base unmatched. The CDR3 runs to 14 residues. Germline loops: CDR1 MNHNY, CDR2 SVGAGI (reference sequence). The CDR3 here is CASRTGANTGELFF. CDR3 bases: TGTGCCAGCAGAACAGGGGCGAACACCGGGGAGCTGTTTTTT.

In its sample, this clonotype was seen many times. This rearrangement joins TRBV29-1 to TRBJ2-7; 9 bases match TRBD1. The germline CDR1 and CDR2 sequences are SQVTM and ANQGSEA. Losses at the gene ends were 6 bases for V and 1 base for J; bases not matched to a gene: 4. CDR3 size: 13 residues. The CDR3 nucleotides are TGCAGCGTGAGGACAGGGGCATCCTACGAGCAGTACTTC. Its protein product is CSVRTGASYEQYF.

There are many counts of this clonotype. V is TRBV5-1 and J is TRBJ2-2; D could derive from TRBD1 or TRBD2 (5 bases each). V was trimmed by 0 bases and J by 0 bases, leaving 15 bases between them. The CDR3 is 18 amino acids. CDR1 is SGHRS, CDR2 YFSETQ, per germline. CDR3 residues: CASSLGGSRTANTGELFF. CDR3 sequence (DNA): TGCGCCAGCAGCTTGGGGGGGAGTCGGACGGCGAACACCGGGGAGCTGTTTTTT.

This clonotype occurred a few times. The chain has TRBV29-1 and TRBJ2-2, with D perhaps given as TRBD1 or TRBD2 (5 bases each). The V gene lost 7 bases and the J gene lost 6 bases, with 9 bases spanning the gap. The CDR3 is made up of 11 amino acids. CDR1 SQVTM and CDR2 ANQGSEA come from the germline V gene. This CDR3 reads CSGGMSGELFF. The CDR3 nucleotides read TGCAGCGGGGGGATGTCCGGGGAGCTGTTTTTT.

The J gene is TRBJ2-7, the V gene TRBV7-9; no reliable D call. Germline CDR1 and CDR2: SEHNR and FQNEAQ (reference sequence). Between the trimmed V and J ends, which lost 5 bases and 2 bases, there was a span of 13 bases. The CDR3 sequence is 14 residues long. The DNA for the CDR3 is TGTGCCAGCAGCCACCCGGACCCAGCCTACGAGCAGTACTTC. Amino acid sequence: CASSHPDPAYEQYF.

The chain uses TRBV7-2 and TRBJ1-4, with a possible D match to TRBD1 (5 bases). Looked up from germline, CDR1 is SGHTA and CDR2 is FQGNSA. Trimming stripped 0 bases from V and 2 bases from J, with 13 bases between. The CDR3 totals 17 residues. This chain's CDR3 is CASSLAGRAATNEKLFF. As DNA, the CDR3 is TGTGCCAGCAGCTTAGCTGGCAGGGCGGCGACTAATGAAAAACTGTTTTTT. The full variable domain, with the rest looked up from reference TRBV7-2 and TRBJ1-4, is GAGVSQSPSNKVTEKGKDVELRCDPISGHTALYWYRQSLGQGLEFLIYFQGNSAPDKSGLPSDRFSAERTGGSVSTLTIQRTQQEDSAVYLCASSLAGRAATNEKLFFGSGTQLSVL.

This clonotype has only a few counts. The rearrangement joins TRBV9 to TRBJ1-1; D gene unclear. V was trimmed by 0 bases and J by 4 bases, leaving 10 bases between them. The CDR3 runs 14 residues. Looked up from germline, CDR1 is SGDLS and CDR2 is YYNGEE. CDR3 coding DNA: TGTGCCAGCAGCGTAGGGCTGATCGTCACTGAAGCTTTCTTT. It is translated as CASSVGLIVTEAFF.

This clonotype was counted a few times. V and J are TRBV7-2 and TRBJ2-5, with a possible D match to TRBD2 (5 bases). The V and J ends lost 6 bases and 1 base respectively, with 9 bases between them. The CDR3 is 13 residues long. Germline V gene data show CDR1 as SGHTA and CDR2 as FQGNSA. CDR3 protein: CASSGGLQETQYF. DNA of the CDR3: TGTGCCAGCAGTGGCGGGCTCCAAGAGACCCAGTACTTC. The full variable domain, its missing parts supplied by reference TRBV7-2 and TRBJ2-5, is GAGVSQSPSNKVTEKGKDVELRCDPISGHTALYWYRQSLGQGLEFLIYFQGNSAPDKSGLPSDRFSAERTGGSVSTLTIQRTQQEDSAVYLCASSGGLQETQYFGPGTRLLVL.

The V gene is TRBV7-2, the J gene TRBJ2-2; D is possibly TRBD2 (5 bases). CDR1 is SGHTA, CDR2 FQGNSA, per germline. Between the trimmed V and J ends, which lost 2 bases and 0 bases, there was a span of 10 bases. The CDR3 consists of 16 residues. CDR3 in amino acids: CASSLWSSANTGELFF. For the CDR3, the DNA is TGTGCCAGCAGCTTATGGAGTAGCGCGAACACCGGGGAGCTGTTTTTT. The entire variable domain, with the rest obtained from reference TRBV7-2 and TRBJ2-2, is as follows: GAGVSQSPSNKVTEKGKDVELRCDPISGHTALYWYRQSLGQGLEFLIYFQGNSAPDKSGLPSDRFSAERTGGSVSTLTIQRTQQEDSAVYLCASSLWSSANTGELFFGEGSRLTVL.

The chain combines TRBV6-5 with TRBJ2-2; D might be TRBD1 (6 bases). Germline V gives CDR1 MNHEY, CDR2 SVGAGI. Trimming removed 5 bases from V and 4 bases from J, with 17 bases in between. CDR3 length: 16 amino acids. In DNA form, the CDR3 reads TGTGCCAGCAGTCGGCCGGGACAATGGGCCACCGGGGAGCTGTTTTTT. Translating it yields CASSRPGQWATGELFF.

V is TRBV10-3 and J is TRBJ2-2; 7 bases fit TRBD2. The trim removed 8 bases at V and 5 bases at J, leaving 14 bases unmatched. The CDR3 runs to 16 residues. The germline V gene encodes CDR1 ENHRY and CDR2 SYGVKD. The CDR3 DNA sequence: TGTGCCATCGGCGCCCGAAAGACTAGCTGGACCGGGGAGCTGTTTTTT. The encoded protein is CAIGARKTSWTGELFF.

This clonotype was found many times. This chain joins TRBV12-3 or TRBV12-4 and TRBJ2-7; unclear D gene. V gave up 5 bases and J gave up 3 bases, with 5 bases separating them. The CDR3 consists of 11 residues. The CDR3 spells CASSVDYEQYF. The CDR3, as DNA: TGTGCCAGCAGTGTCGACTACGAGCAGTACTTC.

V is TRBV3-1 and J is TRBJ2-7, with D tentatively TRBD1 (6 bases). Looked up from germline, CDR1 is LGHDT and CDR2 is YNNKEL (reference sequence). This CDR3 is built from 11 residues. The ends were cut back, 0 bases at V and 10 bases at J, with 7 bases in the middle. CDR3 in amino acids: CASSQEGAQYF. The CDR3 DNA reads TGTGCCAGCAGCCAAGAGGGGGCTCAGTACTTC.

This clonotype was counted at least ten times. The gene calls are TRBV12-3 or TRBV12-4 and TRBJ1-6; the match to TRBD1 covers 8 bases. The V segment lost 6 bases and the J segment 7 bases; nucleotides outside the gene matches: 8. The CDR3 has 15 residues. The CDR3 DNA reads TGTGCCAGCAGCCCAAGACAGGGGTGGAATTCACCCCTCCACTTT. This translates into CASSPRQGWNSPLHF.

The genes are TRBV4-2 and TRBJ1-5; D not certain. The CDR3 spans 11 residues. CDR1 is LGHNA, CDR2 YNFKEQ, per germline. Trimming pared 8 bases from V and 9 bases from J, leaving 11 bases between. The CDR3 DNA follows: TGTGCCAGCGGCCCGGGTCTGCCCCAGCATTTT. Translated: CASGPGLPQHF.

The chain recombines TRBV20-1 with TRBJ2-2, with D uncertain. Germline V gene sequence: CDR1 DFQATT, CDR2 SNEGSKA (reference sequence). This CDR3 region has 15 residues. V shed 0 bases and J shed 3 bases, with 11 bases lying between them. In DNA form, the CDR3 reads TGCAGTGCTAGAGATAATATGGGGTACACCGGGGAGCTGTTTTTT. Its protein product is CSARDNMGYTGELFF.

In its sample, this clonotype was seen a few times. V usage is TRBV3-1 and J usage is TRBJ2-3, with unresolved D. The CDR3 sequence is 15 residues long. The germline V and J ends were trimmed by 2 bases and 2 bases, with 11 bases remaining between them. The germline gives CDR1 LGHDT, CDR2 YNNKEL (reference sequence). Written as DNA, the CDR3 is TGTGCCAGCAGCCAACGAGGCACACCCACAGATACGCAGTATTTT. It encodes CASSQRGTPTDTQYF.

In this sample, this clonotype turned up a few times. The chain employs TRBV7-2 and TRBJ2-7, with 9 bases lining up with TRBD2. Trimming cost V 5 bases and J 7 bases; bases outside gene matches: 12. The CDR3 sequence is 15 residues long. Germline V gene lookup returns CDR1 SGHTA and CDR2 FQGNSA. The CDR3 sequence: CASSQRGGGAQEQYF. CDR3 coding DNA: TGTGCCAGCAGCCAACGGGGCGGGGGGGCTCAAGAGCAGTACTTC. Full variable domain (missing parts from reference TRBV7-2 and TRBJ2-7): GAGVSQSPSNKVTEKGKDVELRCDPISGHTALYWYRQSLGQGLEFLIYFQGNSAPDKSGLPSDRFSAERTGGSVSTLTIQRTQQEDSAVYLCASSQRGGGAQEQYFGPGTRLTVT.

By proportion, this clonotype is medium-sized. This chain uses TRBV20-1 with TRBJ1-2, with D perhaps matching TRBD1 (5 bases). This CDR3 is 17 amino acids long. V was clipped by 5 bases and J by 2 bases, with 24 bases between them. Germline V gene lookup returns CDR1 DFQATT and CDR2 SNEGSKA (reference sequence). The CDR3: CSAGAAITYPKNYGYTF. CDR3 sequence (DNA): TGCAGTGCTGGGGCAGCTATTACTTATCCCAAAAACTATGGCTACACCTTC.

This clonotype was seen many times. The chain links TRBV2 to TRBJ1-1; D call uncertain. The CDR3 loop spans 13 amino acids. Per the germline V gene, CDR1 is SNHLY and CDR2 is FYNNEI. V shed 6 bases and J shed 4 bases, with 12 bases lying between them. CDR3 nucleotide sequence: TGTGCCAGCAGGGCCTCCGGGCCCACTGAAGCTTTCTTT. Encoded protein: CASRASGPTEAFF.

This clonotype was counted only a few times. J is TRBJ1-5 and V is TRBV19, with 8 bases identical to TRBD1. This CDR3 has 14 amino acids. Germline-derived CDR1 and CDR2 are LNHDA and SQIVND (reference sequence). V lost 5 bases and J lost 6; bases outside the gene matches: 6. CDR3 sequence (DNA): TGTGCCAGTAGTTTACAGGGGGAAAGTCAGCCCCAGCATTTT. Its translation: CASSLQGESQPQHF.

This clonotype has just a few counts. The rearrangement uses TRBV5-1 and TRBJ2-1, with 7 bases fitting TRBD2. The CDR3 loop spans 15 amino acids. CDR1 and CDR2 from the germline V gene are SGHRS and YFSETQ. V dropped 3 bases and J dropped 6; count of bases not matched to a gene: 9. CDR3: CASSYSGERVNEQFF. CDR3 DNA: TGCGCCAGCAGCTACAGCGGGGAAAGGGTCAATGAGCAGTTCTTC.

This clonotype was seen ten or more times. The chain couples TRBV10-3 to TRBJ1-2, with 7 positions matching TRBD1. The V gene end was trimmed by 8 bases and the J gene end by 2 bases; junction bases not matched to a gene: 2. Germline V lookup: CDR1 ENHRY, CDR2 SYGVKD. CDR3 size: 12 residues. This CDR3 reads CAIRDSNYGYTF. The CDR3 DNA follows: TGTGCCATCCGGGACAGCAACTATGGCTACACCTTC.

The rearrangement links TRBV12-3 or TRBV12-4 to TRBJ2-1; 12 positions match TRBD2. The CDR3 extends over 17 amino acids. The V gene end was trimmed by 6 bases and the J gene end by 10 bases; junction bases not matched to a gene: 16. CDR3 DNA: TGTGCCAGCAGCCCCTTGGATCTAGCGGGGGGGCTGGAAGAGCAGTTCTTC. It is translated as CASSPLDLAGGLEEQFF.

CDR3 sequence reads: CASSSARSSGNTIYF. The CDR3 nucleotides read TGCGCCAGCAGTTCCGCCCGCAGCTCTGGAAACACCATATATTTT. The V gene is TRBV5-1, the J gene TRBJ1-3; no reliable D call. CDR3 length: 15 amino acids. Germline CDR1 reads SGHRS; CDR2 reads YFSETQ. Trimming cost V 5 bases and J 0 bases, with 12 bases left between them.